The 5 T cell receptor beta chains below come from one sample, sequenced in a study of cytomegalovirus exposure and HLA in healthy donors. This PCR relied on a set of 60 Vbeta primers and 13 Jbeta primers. The protocol was immunoSEQ multiplex PCR, while the TCRdb copy is restricted to in-frame clones and leaves out a portion. Here the sample spans under 250,000 clones, over 80% being singletons. Sequenced material: PBMCs. These receptors originate from a boy aged 2-15 years in good health and CMV-seronegative.

The chain combines TRBV4-1 with TRBJ2-3, with 10 bases matching TRBD1. The CDR3 is made up of 14 amino acids. From germline, CDR1 is MGHRA and CDR2 YSYEKL. Unmatched junction bases numbered 5, after V lost 5 bases and J lost 6 bases. The CDR3 nucleotides are TGCGCCAGCAGCGACAGGGGGCGGACTGATACGCAGTATTTT. Translated: CASSDRGRTDTQYF.

The chain recombines TRBV15 with TRBJ2-7; TRBD1 agrees at 7 bases. J was trimmed by 0 bases and V by 0 bases; bases with no gene match: 5. This CDR3 is 16 amino acids long. CDR1 and CDR2 (germline): LNHNV, YYDKDF (reference sequence). The CDR3: CATSRDRDSPSYEQYF. DNA of the CDR3: TGTGCCACCAGCAGAGATAGGGACAGCCCCTCCTACGAGCAGTACTTC.

This clone showed up just once. The chain recombines TRBV30 with TRBJ1-2, with D unresolved. Deletions cut 4 bases from V and 3 bases from J, with 12 bases between. This CDR3 comprises 13 residues. Germline CDR1 and CDR2: GTSNPN and SVGIG (reference sequence). The CDR3, as DNA: TGTGCCTGGACCCCCGATCCGGACTATGGCTACACCTTC. Protein sequence: CAWTPDPDYGYTF.

The chain carries TRBV19 and TRBJ1-5; a weak D match, TRBD1 (6 bases). The length of the CDR3 is 14 residues. Germline CDR1 and CDR2: LNHDA and SQIVND (reference sequence). V lost 2 bases and J lost 5, with 10 bases in between. The CDR3 here is CASSIQGRDQPQHF. As DNA, the CDR3 is TGTGCCAGTAGTATACAGGGGAGGGATCAGCCCCAGCATTTT.

This rearrangement joins TRBV29-1 to TRBJ2-4, with 8 bases matching TRBD2. Trimming took 5 bases from V and 5 from J; bases not matched to a gene: 8. Germline-derived CDR1 and CDR2 are SQVTM and ANQGSEA. This CDR3 has 14 amino acids. DNA of the CDR3: TGCAGCGTTCCTAAAGCGGGAGTCGAAAACATTCAGTACTTC. It yields the protein CSVPKAGVENIQYF.